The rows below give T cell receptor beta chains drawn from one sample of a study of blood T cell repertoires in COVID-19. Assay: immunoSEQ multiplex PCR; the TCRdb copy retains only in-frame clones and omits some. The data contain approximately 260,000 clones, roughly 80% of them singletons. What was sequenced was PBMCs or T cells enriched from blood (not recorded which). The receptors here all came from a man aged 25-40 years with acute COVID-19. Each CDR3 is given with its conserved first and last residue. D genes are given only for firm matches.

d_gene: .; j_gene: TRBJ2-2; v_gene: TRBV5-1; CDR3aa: CASKDPSAGELFF
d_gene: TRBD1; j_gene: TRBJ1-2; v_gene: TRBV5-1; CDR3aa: CASSLGQGNYGYTF
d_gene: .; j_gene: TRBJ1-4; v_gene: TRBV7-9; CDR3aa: CASSLRGLDEKLFF
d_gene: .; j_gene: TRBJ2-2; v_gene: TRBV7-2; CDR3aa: CASSLGGVRSSNTGELFF
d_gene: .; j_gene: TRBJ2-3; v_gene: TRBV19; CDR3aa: CASSIAGSGYPPDTQYF
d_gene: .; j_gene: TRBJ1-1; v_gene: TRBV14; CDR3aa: CASSQDLTGTEAFF
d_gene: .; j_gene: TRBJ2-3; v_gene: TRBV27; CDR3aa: CASSSARIGTDTQYF
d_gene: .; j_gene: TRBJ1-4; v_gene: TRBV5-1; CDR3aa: CASSGQPPNEKLFF
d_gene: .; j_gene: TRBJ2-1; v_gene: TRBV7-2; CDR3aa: CASSLSWSGDEQFF
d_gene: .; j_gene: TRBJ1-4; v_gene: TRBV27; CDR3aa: CASSLKSRYPNEKLFF
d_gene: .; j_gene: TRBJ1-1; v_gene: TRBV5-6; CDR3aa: CASSAGQRGNTEAFF
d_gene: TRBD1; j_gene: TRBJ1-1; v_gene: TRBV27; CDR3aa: CASSPHRQGATEAFF
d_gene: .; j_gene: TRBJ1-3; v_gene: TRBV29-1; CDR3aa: CSVEEGTDTIYF
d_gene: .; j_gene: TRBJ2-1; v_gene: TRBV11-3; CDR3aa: CASSPAGNEQFF
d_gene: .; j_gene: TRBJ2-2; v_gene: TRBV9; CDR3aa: CASSVAGSRNTGELFF
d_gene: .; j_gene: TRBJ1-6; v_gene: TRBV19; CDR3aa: CASTLDRNSPLHF
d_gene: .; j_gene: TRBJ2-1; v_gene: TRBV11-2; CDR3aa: CASSLLRYNEQFF
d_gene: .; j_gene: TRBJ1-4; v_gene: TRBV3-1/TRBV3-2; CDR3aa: CASGARGAGEKLFF
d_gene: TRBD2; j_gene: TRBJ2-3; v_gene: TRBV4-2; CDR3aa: CASSQSQRERNTDTQYF
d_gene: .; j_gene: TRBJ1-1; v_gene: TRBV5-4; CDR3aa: CASSPYLTLQEEAFF
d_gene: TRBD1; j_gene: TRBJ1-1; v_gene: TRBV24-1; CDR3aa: CATSVGTGAETEAFF
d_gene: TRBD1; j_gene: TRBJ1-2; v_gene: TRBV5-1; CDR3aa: CASSLARNGGSRTGLGGYTF
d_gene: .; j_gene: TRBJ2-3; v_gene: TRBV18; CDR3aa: CASSPPGGISTDTQYF
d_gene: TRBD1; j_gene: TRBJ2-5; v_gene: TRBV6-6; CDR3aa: CASSPYFGQGLRQETQYF
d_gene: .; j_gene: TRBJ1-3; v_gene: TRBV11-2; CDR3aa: CASSLIQNLAGGNTIYF
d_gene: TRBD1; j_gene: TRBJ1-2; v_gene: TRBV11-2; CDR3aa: CASSQPDRADYGYTF
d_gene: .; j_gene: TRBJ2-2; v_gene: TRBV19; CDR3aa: CASSIRSGGGNTGELFF
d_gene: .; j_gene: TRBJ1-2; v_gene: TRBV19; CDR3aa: CASSILVLDGYTF
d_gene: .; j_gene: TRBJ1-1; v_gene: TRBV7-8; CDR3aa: CASSLLVNTEAFF
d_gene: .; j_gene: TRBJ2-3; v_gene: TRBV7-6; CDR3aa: CASGGGSRTDTQYF
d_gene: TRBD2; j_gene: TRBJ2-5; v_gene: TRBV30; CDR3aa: CAWRSIAGGRGETQYF
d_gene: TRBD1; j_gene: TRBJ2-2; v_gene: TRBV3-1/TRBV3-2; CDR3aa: CASSLGTANTGELFF
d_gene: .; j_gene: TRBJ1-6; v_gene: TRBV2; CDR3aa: CASSFNRVDSPLHF
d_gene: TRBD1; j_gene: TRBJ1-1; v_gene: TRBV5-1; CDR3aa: CASSVGQQNTEAFF
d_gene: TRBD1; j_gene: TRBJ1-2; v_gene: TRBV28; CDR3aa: CASSQGDHYGYTF
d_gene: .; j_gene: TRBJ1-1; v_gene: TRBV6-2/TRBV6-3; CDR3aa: CASSSQGARTEAFF
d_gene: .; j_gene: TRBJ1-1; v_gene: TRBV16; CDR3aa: CASSQSSRVGTEAFF
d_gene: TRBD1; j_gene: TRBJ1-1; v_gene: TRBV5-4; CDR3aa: CASRTSGGNTEAFF
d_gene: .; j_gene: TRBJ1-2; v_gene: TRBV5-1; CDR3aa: CASSLTWVAGASYTF
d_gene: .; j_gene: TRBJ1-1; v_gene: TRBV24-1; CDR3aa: CATSDPGTGNTEAFF
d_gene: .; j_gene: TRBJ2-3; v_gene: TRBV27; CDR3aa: CASSPLLFPDTQYF
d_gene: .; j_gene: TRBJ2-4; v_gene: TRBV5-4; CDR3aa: CASSAEKGDIQYF
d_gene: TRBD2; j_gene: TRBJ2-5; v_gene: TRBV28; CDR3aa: CASSLAGGETQYF
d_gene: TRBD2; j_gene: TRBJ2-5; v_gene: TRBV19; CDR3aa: CASRRSGGAINQETQYF
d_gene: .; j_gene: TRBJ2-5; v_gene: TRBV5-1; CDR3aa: CASSPRDSGGYGTQYF
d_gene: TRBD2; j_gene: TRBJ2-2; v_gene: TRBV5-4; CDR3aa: CASSSMLAGGSGELFF
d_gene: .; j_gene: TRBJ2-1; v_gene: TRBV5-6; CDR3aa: CASSLYVTSEDEQFF
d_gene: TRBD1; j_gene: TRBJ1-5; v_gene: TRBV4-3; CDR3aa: CASSQSIGTGHSNQPQHF
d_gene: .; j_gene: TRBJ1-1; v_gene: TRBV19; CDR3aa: CASIMYTEAFF